This entry is about one T cell receptor (beta chain). Its antigen is not identified. These data originate in a study of neurological immune-mediated disorders. Study-level points and caveats: Expansion of TCR clones was greatest in HTLV-1-associated myelopathy and smallest in multiple sclerosis, where it fell below that of healthy controls. It was the repertoires of 18 of 34 multiple sclerosis patients that phylogenetic grouping placed in one related-CDR3 cluster, which is a possible signature.

Synthesis of cDNA was carried out by template-switch 5'RACE. The reaction used 10-nucleotide random UMIs. MiXCR was run by TCRdb on the 5' RACE reads, yielding one entry per CDR3 protein. The sample has around 64,000 distinct CDR3 sequences, 2.5% to 4% seen once. Sequencing was done on a sample of PBMCs. The clonotype originates from a woman aged 45-59 years with multiple sclerosis.

CDR3 nucleotides: TGTGCCAGCAGCCGCCCGGTACTAGCGCCCCGAGGGTCTGGGGCCAACGTCCTGACTTTC. It is translated as CASSRPVLAPRGSGANVLTF. The chain joins TRBV6-1 to TRBJ2-6; TRBD2 matches 7 bases. V dropped 6 bases and J dropped 1; count of bases not matched to a gene: 18. The CDR3 loop spans 20 amino acids. Germline-derived CDR1 and CDR2 are MNHNS and SASEGT.